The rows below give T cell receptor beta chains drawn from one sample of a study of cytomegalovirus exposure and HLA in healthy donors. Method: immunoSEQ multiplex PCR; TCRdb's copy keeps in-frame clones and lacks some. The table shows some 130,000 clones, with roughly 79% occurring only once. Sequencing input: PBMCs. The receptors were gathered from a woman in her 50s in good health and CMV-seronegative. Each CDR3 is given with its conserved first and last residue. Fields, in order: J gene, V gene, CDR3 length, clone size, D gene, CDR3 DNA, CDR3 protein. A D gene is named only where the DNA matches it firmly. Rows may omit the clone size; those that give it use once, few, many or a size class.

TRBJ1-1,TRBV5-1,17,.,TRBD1,TGCGCCAGCAGCTTGACCACAGGGGGGCCGCTGAACACTGAAGCTTTCTTT,CASSLTTGGPLNTEAFF
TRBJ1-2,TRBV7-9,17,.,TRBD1,TGTGCCAGCAGCTTCCGGGACAGCGACCCTCTTAACTATGGCTACACCTTC,CASSFRDSDPLNYGYTF
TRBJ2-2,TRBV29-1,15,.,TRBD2,TGCAGCGTTGATGTGGGACTAGCGGGAGGCGGGGAGCTGTTTTTT,CSVDVGLAGGGELFF
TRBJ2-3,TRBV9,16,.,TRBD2,TGTGCCAGCAGCGTCGATAGCGGGACTAGCACAGATACGCAGTATTTT,CASSVDSGTSTDTQYF
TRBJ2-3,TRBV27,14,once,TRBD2,TGTGCCAGCAGTAAGCGGGAGGGCACAGATACGCAGTATTTT,CASSKREGTDTQYF
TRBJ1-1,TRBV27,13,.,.,TGTGCCAGCAGTTTATCCGTCAACACTGAAGCTTTCTTT,CASSLSVNTEAFF
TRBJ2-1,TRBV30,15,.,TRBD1,TGTGCCTGGAGGGACGAGGGGGCCAACTACAATGAGCAGTTCTTC,CAWRDEGANYNEQFF
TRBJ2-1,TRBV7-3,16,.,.,TGTGCCAGCAGCTTAACTCCCCCGAGCTCCTACAATGAGCAGTTCTTC,CASSLTPPSSYNEQFF
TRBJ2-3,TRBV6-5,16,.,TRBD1,TGTGCCAGCAGTTACCCTGGGGACAGGGGGAAAAATACGCAGTATTTT,CASSYPGDRGKNTQYF
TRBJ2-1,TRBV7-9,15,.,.,TGTGCCAGCAGCTTGAATACTCGGGTTTACAATGAGCAGTTCTTC,CASSLNTRVYNEQFF
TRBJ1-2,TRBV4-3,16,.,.,TGCGCCAGCAGCCAAGATCTACTCGGGTTGTACTATGGCTACACCTTC,CASSQDLLGLYYGYTF
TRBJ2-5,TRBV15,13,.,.,TGTGCCACCAAGACAGGCGGCGAAGAGACCCAGTACTTC,CATKTGGEETQYF
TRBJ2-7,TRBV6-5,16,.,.,TGTGCCAGCAGTTACTCGGACTCCGGGTCCACCCGGGAGCAGTACTTC,CASSYSDSGSTREQYF
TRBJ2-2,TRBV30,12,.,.,TGTGCCTGGATCGGGGGCACCGGGGAGCTGTTTTTT,CAWIGGTGELFF
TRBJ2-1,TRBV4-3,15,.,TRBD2,TGCGCCAGCACCACTGGACTAGCTTCCTACAATGAGCAGTTCTTC,CASTTGLASYNEQFF
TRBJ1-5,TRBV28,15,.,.,TGTGCCAGCAGTTTGGGGGGGCGGATGGGTCAGCCCCAGCATTTT,CASSLGGRMGQPQHF
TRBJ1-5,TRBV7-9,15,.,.,TGTGCCAGCAGCTCCGAGGGACTGCCCAATCAGCCCCAGCATTTT,CASSSEGLPNQPQHF
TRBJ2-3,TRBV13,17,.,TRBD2,TGTGCCAGCAGCTCACCCCTCCAAGGACTAGCGGGGGGTACGCAGTATTTT,CASSSPLQGLAGGTQYF
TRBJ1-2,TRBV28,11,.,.,TGTGCCAGCAGTGACACTCGCGGCTACACCTTC,CASSDTRGYTF
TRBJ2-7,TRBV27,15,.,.,TGTGCCAGCAGTTTATTTCTAGGAGGTCCCTACGAGCAGTACTTC,CASSLFLGGPYEQYF
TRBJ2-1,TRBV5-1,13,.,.,TGCGCCAGCAGCTTGGTGGAGCGCCATGAGCAGTTCTTC,CASSLVERHEQFF
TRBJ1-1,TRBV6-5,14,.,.,TGTGCCAGCACCGATCGGGGGGTTCGAAATGAAGCTTTCTTT,CASTDRGVRNEAFF
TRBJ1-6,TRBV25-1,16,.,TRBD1,TGTGCCAGCGGTCCGTCGACAGGGGGGAATAATTCACCCCTCCACTTT,CASGPSTGGNNSPLHF
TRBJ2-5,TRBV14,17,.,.,TGTGCCAGCAGCCAAGGGGTACCGGCAGAGGAGTTCGAGACCCAGTACTTC,CASSQGVPAEEFETQYF
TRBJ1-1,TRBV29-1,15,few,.,TGCAGCGTTGGAAGAGGGTCTGGGATGAACACTGAAGCTTTCTTT,CSVGRGSGMNTEAFF
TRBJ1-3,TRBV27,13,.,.,TGTGCCAGCATGGCGGGGGCGGAAAACACCATATATTTT,CASMAGAENTIYF
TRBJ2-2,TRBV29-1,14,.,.,TGCAGCGTTGGTACAGGCACTCGTACCGGGGAGCTGTTTTTT,CSVGTGTRTGELFF
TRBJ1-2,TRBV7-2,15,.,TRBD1,TGTGCCAGCAGCTACGGACAGGGTCGTAACTATGGCTACACCTTC,CASSYGQGRNYGYTF
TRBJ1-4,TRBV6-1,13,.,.,TGTGCCAGCAGTGAAAACACCCAGGGGAAACTGTTTTTT,CASSENTQGKLFF
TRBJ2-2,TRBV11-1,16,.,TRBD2,TGTGCCAGCAGCCGGACTAGCGGGACGAACACCGGGGAGCTGTTTTTT,CASSRTSGTNTGELFF
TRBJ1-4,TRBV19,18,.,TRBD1,TGTGCCAGTAGTGGCCGGGACAGGGGGACGGGACTGAATGAAAAACTGTTTTTT,CASSGRDRGTGLNEKLFF
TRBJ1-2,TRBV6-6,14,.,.,TGTGCCAGCAGTTACCGGGGTGGGATCGGCGGCTACACCTTC,CASSYRGGIGGYTF
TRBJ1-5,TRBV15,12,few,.,TGTGCCACCAGCAGAGATCGTCAGCCCCAGCATTTT,CATSRDRQPQHF
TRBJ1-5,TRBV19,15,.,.,TGTGCCAGTTCTAGGACCGGGAACGGCAATCAGCCCCAGCATTTT,CASSRTGNGNQPQHF
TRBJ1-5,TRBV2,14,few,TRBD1,TGTGCCAGCAGCACCGGACAGGGTAATCAGCCCCAGAATTTT,CASSTGQGNQPQNF
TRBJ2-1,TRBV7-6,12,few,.,TGTGCCAGCAGCTCGAGATCCGGTGAGCAGTTCTTC,CASSSRSGEQFF
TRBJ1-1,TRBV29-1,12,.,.,TGCAGCGTTGGACAAACGAACACTGAAGCTTTCTTT,CSVGQTNTEAFF
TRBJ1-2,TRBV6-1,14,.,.,TGTGCCAGCAAGTCGTGGGGGCAGAACTATGGCTACACCTTC,CASKSWGQNYGYTF
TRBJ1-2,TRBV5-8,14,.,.,TGTGCCAGCAGCTTGAGCAGGGGTAACTATGGCTACACCTTC,CASSLSRGNYGYTF
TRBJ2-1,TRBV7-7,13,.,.,TGTGCTAGCAGCTTTAGCAGTAACAATGAGCAGTTCTTC,CASSFSSNNEQFF
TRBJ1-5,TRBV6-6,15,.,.,TGTGCCAGCAGTTACCCAGGGAATAGCAATCAGCCCCAGAATTTT,CASSYPGNSNQPQNF
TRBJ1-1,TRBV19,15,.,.,TGTGCCAGTAGTATAGACAGCGCCATGAACACTGAAGCTTTCTTT,CASSIDSAMNTEAFF
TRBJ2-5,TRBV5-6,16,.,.,TGTGCCAGCAGCCCCGGACTAACCCCCTACCAAGAGACCCAGTACTTC,CASSPGLTPYQETQYF
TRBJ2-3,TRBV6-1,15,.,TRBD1,TGTGCCAGCAGCCAGGACAGGGAGCTCGCAGATACGCAGTATTTT,CASSQDRELADTQYF
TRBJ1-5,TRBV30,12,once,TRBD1,TGTGCCTGGAGCGACAGGGGATGGCCCCAGCATTTT,CAWSDRGWPQHF
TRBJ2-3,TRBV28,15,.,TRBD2,TGTGCCAGCAGTTTAGCGGGAGAGGTGCAAGATACGCAGTATTTT,CASSLAGEVQDTQYF